Below are 19 T cell receptor beta chains sequenced from a single sample in a study of blood T cell repertoires in COVID-19. Here immunoSEQ multiplex PCR was the method, and the copy in TCRdb shows in-frame clones only, minus some. The table shows 110,000 to 150,000 clones, with about 85% occurring only once. Source material: peripheral blood. Receptor source: a human donor in a cohort sampled during active COVID-19.

This chain uses TRBV6-1 with TRBJ1-1; D perhaps matches TRBD1 (6 bases). In germline, CDR1 is MNHNS, CDR2 SASEGT. CDR3 length: 14 amino acids. V was shortened by 2 bases and J by 4 bases, with 11 bases between the two germline ends. The CDR3 sequence is CASSERDRSTEAFF. In DNA, the CDR3 is TGTGCCAGCAGTGAAAGAGACAGGTCCACTGAAGCTTTCTTT.

The J gene is TRBJ2-7, the V gene TRBV2; 9 bases are shared with TRBD2. Germline-derived CDR1 and CDR2 are SNHLY and FYNNEI. V shed 6 bases and J 2 bases; nucleotides not matched to a gene: 5. The CDR3 runs 14 residues. CDR3 in amino acids: CASRPAGGTYEQYF. CDR3 in DNA: TGTGCCAGCAGGCCGGCGGGAGGGACCTACGAGCAGTACTTC.

The chain couples TRBV14 to TRBJ1-1; TRBD1 is a possible D gene (6 bases). The germline CDR1 and CDR2 sequences are SGHDN and FVKESK. V shed 0 bases and J shed 11 bases, with 22 bases lying between them. The CDR3 is 16 amino acids. CDR3 DNA sequence: TGTGCCAGCAGCCAAGATACCGGGACACACACGAAAGAGGCTTTCTTT. Amino acid sequence: CASSQDTGTHTKEAFF.

CDR3 bases: TGTGCCAGCAGCTTAGTGCTAGCGGGTGGCTACGAGCAGTACTTC. The encoded protein is CASSLVLAGGYEQYF. V is TRBV7-8 and J is TRBJ2-7; 8 bases line up with TRBD2. Germline V gene lookup returns CDR1 SGHVS and CDR2 FQNEAQ. This CDR3 region has 15 residues. The trim removed 1 base at V and 3 bases at J, leaving 5 bases unmatched.

This chain links TRBV30 with TRBJ2-7; 8 nucleotides line up with TRBD1. Germline V CDR1 and CDR2: GTSNPN, SVGIG (reference sequence). The CDR3 consists of 14 residues. V was pared by 5 bases and J by 4 bases, with 10 bases of the junction left unmatched. Here the CDR3 reads CAWSTGQAPYEQYF. CDR3 nucleotide sequence: TGTGCCTGGTCTACGGGACAGGCTCCTTACGAGCAGTACTTC.

The J gene is TRBJ1-6, the V gene TRBV3-1 (or the pseudogene TRBV3-2); possible D gene TRBD1, 5 bases. V lost 5 bases to trimming and J lost 14 bases, with 13 bases between them. The length of the CDR3 is 12 residues. CDR1 and CDR2 (germline): LGHDT, YNNKEL (reference sequence). This CDR3 reads CASSEGSGSLHF. The CDR3, as DNA: TGTGCCAGCAGCGAAGGGTCAGGGTCCCTCCACTTT.

The CDR3 is CASSWTTWGTGELFF. DNA for the CDR3: TGTGCCAGCAGTTGGACTACCTGGGGGACCGGGGAGCTGTTTTTT. The chain recombines TRBV6-5 with TRBJ2-2; D may be TRBD2 (6 bases). CDR3 length equals 15 residues. Germline-derived CDR1 and CDR2 are MNHEY and SVGAGI. The V end lost 4 bases, the J end lost 5 bases, and 14 bases lay between the germline ends.

The J gene is TRBJ2-1, the V gene TRBV18; TRBD2 matches at 8 bases. The trim removed 6 bases at V and 8 bases at J, leaving 15 bases unmatched. The CDR3 length is 16 residues. CDR1 is KGHSH and CDR2 is LQKENI in the germline V gene. CDR3 DNA: TGTGCCAGCTCCCGGTCGGCGGGAGGAGGTCTCGATGAGCAGTTCTTC. It translates to CASSRSAGGGLDEQFF.

The chain is built from TRBV19 and TRBJ1-6; TRBD1 might be the D (6 bases). CDR1 LNHDA and CDR2 SQIVND come from the germline V gene (reference sequence). The V gene lost 4 bases and the J gene lost 0 bases, with 10 bases spanning the gap. CDR3 length: 16 amino acids. CDR3 protein: CASSNRASSYNSPLHF. CDR3 nucleotides: TGTGCCAGTAGTAACAGGGCGAGCTCCTATAATTCACCCCTCCACTTT.

This sequence joins TRBV7-6 and TRBJ1-4; 8 nucleotides align to TRBD1. The CDR3 totals 14 residues. Germline CDR1 and CDR2: SGHVS and FNYEAQ. After removal of 6 bases from V and 5 bases from J, the junction contained 5 bases not matched to a gene. The CDR3 DNA sequence: TGTGCCAGCAGTTTGGACAGGGTCAATGAAAAACTGTTTTTT. Encoded protein: CASSLDRVNEKLFF.

CDR3 coding DNA: TGCGCCAGCAGCCAAGGATGGCTAGCGGGGTACAATGAGCAGTTCTTC. Its translation is CASSQGWLAGYNEQFF. V is TRBV4-3 and J is TRBJ2-1, with TRBD2 identical over 9 bases. With V trimmed by 1 base and J by 4 bases, 5 bases remained unmatched. CDR3 size: 16 residues. The germline V gene encodes CDR1 LGHNA and CDR2 YSLEER.

The V call is TRBV9, the J call TRBJ2-7; TRBD1 might be the D (6 bases). This CDR3 region has 14 residues. CDR1 and CDR2 from the germline V gene are SGDLS and YYNGEE. V was clipped by 4 bases and J by 4 bases, with 15 bases between them. DNA of the CDR3: TGTGCCAGCAGCCCCCGACAGGCATGGTACGAGCAGTACTTC. Translated, it gives CASSPRQAWYEQYF.

This chain connects TRBV3-1 (or the pseudogene TRBV3-2) to TRBJ2-1; D possibly corresponds to TRBD1 (6 bases). Trimming took 0 bases from V and 3 from J, leaving 12 bases between them. This CDR3 has 16 amino acids. The germline CDR1 and CDR2 sequences are LGHDT and YNNKEL (reference sequence). CDR3 bases: TGTGCCAGCAGCCAAGAGGGGAAGGGGGTCTACAATGAGCAGTTCTTC. It specifies CASSQEGKGVYNEQFF.

The rearrangement joins TRBV7-9 to TRBJ2-1; D possibly corresponds to TRBD2 (6 bases). The V end was cut by 5 bases, the J end by 2 bases, with 16 bases between. Germline-derived CDR1 and CDR2 are SEHNR and FQNEAQ (reference sequence). This CDR3 is built from 16 residues. The CDR3 DNA reads TGTGCCAGCAGCCCTCGGGGGTCGCGAACCTACAATGAGCAGTTCTTC. This encodes CASSPRGSRTYNEQFF.

In this sample, this clone turned up a few times. The chain is built from TRBV18 and TRBJ2-7; TRBD2 agrees at 8 bases. V was pared by 3 bases and J by 3 bases, with 4 bases of the junction left unmatched. Germline V CDR1 and CDR2: KGHSH, LQKENI. The CDR3 consists of 14 residues. This chain's CDR3 is CASSPGLVRYEQYF. As DNA, the CDR3 is TGTGCCAGCTCACCGGGACTAGTGCGCTACGAGCAGTACTTC.

In its sample, this clone was seen once. This chain joins TRBV6-6 and TRBJ2-7; TRBD2 agrees at 12 bases. Losses at the gene ends were 5 bases for V and 7 bases for J; bases not matched to a gene: 24. CDR1 MNHNY and CDR2 SVGAGI come from the germline V gene (reference sequence). CDR3 length: 20 amino acids. CDR3 amino acids: CASSLGLAGTTYTSGREQYF. The DNA for the CDR3 is TGTGCCAGCAGTCTGGGACTAGCGGGTACAACCTACACCTCCGGACGGGAGCAGTACTTC.

This clone was seen more than once but under ten times. The chain couples TRBV6-6 to TRBJ2-7; D gene uncertain. V was clipped by 0 bases and J by 2 bases, with 5 bases between them. CDR1 and CDR2 (germline): MNHNY, SVGAGI (reference sequence). This CDR3 spans 13 amino acids. This CDR3 is CASSYSAPYEQYF. The CDR3 region has the DNA TGTGCCAGCAGTTACTCGGCCCCCTACGAGCAGTACTTC.

V and J are TRBV25-1 and TRBJ2-7; TRBD2 might be the D (6 bases). Germline V gene sequence: CDR1 MGHDK, CDR2 SYGVNS. Trimming removed 6 bases from V and 6 bases from J, with 15 bases in between. CDR3 length: 13 amino acids. CDR3 sequence reads: CASSHGDGGEQYF. Here the CDR3 DNA reads TGTGCCAGCAGCCACGGGGACGGGGGCGAGCAGTACTTC.

The chain links TRBV29-1 to TRBJ1-6; no reliable D call. Trimming removed 5 bases from V and 1 base from J, with 6 bases in between. Germline V CDR1 and CDR2: SQVTM, ANQGSEA. The CDR3 contains 13 residues. The CDR3 is CSVQVSYNSPLHF. In DNA, the CDR3 is TGCAGCGTTCAGGTTTCCTATAATTCACCCCTCCACTTT.